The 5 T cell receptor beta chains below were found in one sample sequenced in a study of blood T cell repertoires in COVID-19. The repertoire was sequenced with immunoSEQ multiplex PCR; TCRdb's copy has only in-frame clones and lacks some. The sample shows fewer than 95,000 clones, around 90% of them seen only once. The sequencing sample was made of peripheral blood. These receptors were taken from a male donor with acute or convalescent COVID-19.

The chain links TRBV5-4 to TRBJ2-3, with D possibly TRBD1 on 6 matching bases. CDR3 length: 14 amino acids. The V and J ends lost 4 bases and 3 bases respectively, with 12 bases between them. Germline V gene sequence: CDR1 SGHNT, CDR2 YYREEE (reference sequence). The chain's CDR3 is CASSPQGGTDTQYF. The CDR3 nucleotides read TGTGCCAGCAGCCCACAAGGGGGAACAGATACGCAGTATTTT.

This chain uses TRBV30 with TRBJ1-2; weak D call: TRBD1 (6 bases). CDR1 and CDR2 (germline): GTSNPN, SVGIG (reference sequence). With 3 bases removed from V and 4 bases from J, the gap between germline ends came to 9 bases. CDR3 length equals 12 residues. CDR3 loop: CAWRTGTYGYTF. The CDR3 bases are TGTGCCTGGAGAACAGGGACCTATGGCTACACCTTC.

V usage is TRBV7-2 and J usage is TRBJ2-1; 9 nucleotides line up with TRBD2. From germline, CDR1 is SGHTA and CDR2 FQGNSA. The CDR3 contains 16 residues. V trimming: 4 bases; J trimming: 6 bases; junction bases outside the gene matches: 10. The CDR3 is CASSSEISGGANEQFF. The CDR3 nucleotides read TGTGCCAGCAGCTCGGAGATTAGCGGGGGTGCCAATGAGCAGTTCTTC.

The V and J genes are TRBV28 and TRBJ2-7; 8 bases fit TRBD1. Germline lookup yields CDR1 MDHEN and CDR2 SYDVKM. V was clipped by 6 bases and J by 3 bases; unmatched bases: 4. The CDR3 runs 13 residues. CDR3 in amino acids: CASRGQAYYEQYF. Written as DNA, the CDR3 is TGTGCCAGCAGGGGACAGGCCTACTACGAGCAGTACTTC.

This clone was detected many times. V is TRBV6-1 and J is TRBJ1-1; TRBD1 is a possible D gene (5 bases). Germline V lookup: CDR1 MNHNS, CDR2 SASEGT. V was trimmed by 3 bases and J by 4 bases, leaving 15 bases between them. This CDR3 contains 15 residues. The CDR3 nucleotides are TGTGCCAGCAGTGACCGGACACAATGGCGCACTGAAGCTTTCTTT. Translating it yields CASSDRTQWRTEAFF.